This T cell receptor (beta chain) was captured in a study of shared clonotypes between healthy human individuals. Germline V gene data show CDR1 as ENHRY and CDR2 as SYGVKD. The CDR3 contains 15 residues. The V segment lost 8 bases and the J segment 1 base; nucleotides outside the gene matches: 3. With respect to this clone: The antigen remains undetermined.

Study donors comprised healthy, HIV-negative adults devoid of recent acute infection or vaccination. Only Caucasian adults living in Nashville, Tennessee served as donors. General study points: Among the subsets, naive ones generally showed larger estimated richness than memory ones.

TCRdb keeps only in-frame clones here, not all; method: immunoSEQ multiplex PCR. The table shows 2 million to 2.5 million clones, with approximately 94% occurring only once. This chain links TRBV10-3 with TRBJ2-3; 13 bases map to TRBD2. Input material: naive CD4+ T cells sorted from blood. Sample subset: CD45RA+ positively selected. The receptor's source is a man aged 18 to 35 in good health. The CDR3 coding sequence is TGTGCCATCGGCGGACTAGCGGGGGGCACAGATACGCAGTATTTT. It encodes CAIGGLAGGTDTQYF.